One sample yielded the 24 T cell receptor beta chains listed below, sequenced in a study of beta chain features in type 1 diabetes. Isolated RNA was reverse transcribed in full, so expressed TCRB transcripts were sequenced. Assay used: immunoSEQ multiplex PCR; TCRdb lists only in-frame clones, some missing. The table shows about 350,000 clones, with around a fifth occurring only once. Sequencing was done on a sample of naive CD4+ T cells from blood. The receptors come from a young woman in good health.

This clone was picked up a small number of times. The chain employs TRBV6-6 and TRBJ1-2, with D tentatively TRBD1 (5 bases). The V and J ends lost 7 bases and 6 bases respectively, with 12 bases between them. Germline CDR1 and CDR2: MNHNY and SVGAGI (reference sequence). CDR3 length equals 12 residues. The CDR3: CASIDSANGYTF. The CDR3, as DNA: TGTGCCAGCATTGACAGTGCCAATGGCTACACCTTC.

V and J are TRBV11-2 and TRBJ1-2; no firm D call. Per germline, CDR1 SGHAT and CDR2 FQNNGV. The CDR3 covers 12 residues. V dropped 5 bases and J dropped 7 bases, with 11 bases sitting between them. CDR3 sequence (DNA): TGTGCCAGCAGCAAAAGGGAGCGTGGCTACACCTTC. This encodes CASSKRERGYTF.

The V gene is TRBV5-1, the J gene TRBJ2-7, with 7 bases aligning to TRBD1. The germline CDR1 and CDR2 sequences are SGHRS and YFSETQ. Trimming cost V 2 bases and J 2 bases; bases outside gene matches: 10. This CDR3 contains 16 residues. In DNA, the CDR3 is TGCGCCAGCAGCTTTCAATTCGGGACAGCAGCCTACGAGCAGTACTTC. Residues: CASSFQFGTAAYEQYF. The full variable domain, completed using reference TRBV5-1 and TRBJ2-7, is KAGVTQTPRYLIKTRGQQVTLSCSPISGHRSVSWYQQTPGQGLQFLFEYFSETQRNKGNFPGRFSGRQFSNSRSEMNVSTLELGDSALYLCASSFQFGTAAYEQYFGPGTRLTVT.

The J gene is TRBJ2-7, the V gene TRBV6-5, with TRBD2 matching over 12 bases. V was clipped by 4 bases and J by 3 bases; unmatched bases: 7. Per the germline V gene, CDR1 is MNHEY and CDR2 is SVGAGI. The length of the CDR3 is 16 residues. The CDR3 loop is CASSSPGLAGFYEQYF. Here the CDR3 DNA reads TGTGCCAGCAGTTCCCCCGGACTAGCGGGATTCTACGAGCAGTACTTC.

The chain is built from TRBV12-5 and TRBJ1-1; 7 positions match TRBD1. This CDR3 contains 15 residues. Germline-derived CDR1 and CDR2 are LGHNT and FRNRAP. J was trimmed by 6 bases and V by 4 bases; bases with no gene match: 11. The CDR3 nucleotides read TGTGCTAGTGGTTCACACTCGGGACAGACTTCTGAAGCTTTCTTT. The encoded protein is CASGSHSGQTSEAFF.

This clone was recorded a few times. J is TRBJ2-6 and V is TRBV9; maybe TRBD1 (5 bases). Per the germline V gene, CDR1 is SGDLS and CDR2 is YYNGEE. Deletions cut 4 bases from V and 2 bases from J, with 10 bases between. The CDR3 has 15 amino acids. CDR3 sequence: CASSPSGTGANVLTF. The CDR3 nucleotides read TGTGCCAGCAGCCCTTCAGGGACTGGGGCCAACGTCCTGACTTTC. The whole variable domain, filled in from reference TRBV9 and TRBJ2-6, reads DSGVTQTPKHLITATGQRVTLRCSPRSGDLSVYWYQQSLDQGLQFLIQYYNGEERAKGNILERFSAQQFPDLHSELNLSSLELGDSALYFCASSPSGTGANVLTFGAGSRLTVL.

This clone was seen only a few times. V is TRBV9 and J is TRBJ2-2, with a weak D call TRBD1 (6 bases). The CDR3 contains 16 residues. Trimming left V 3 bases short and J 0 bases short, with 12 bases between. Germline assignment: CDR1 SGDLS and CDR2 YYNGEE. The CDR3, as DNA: TGTGCCAGCAGCGCACAGGGAAGCGCGAACACCGGGGAGCTGTTTTTT. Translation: CASSAQGSANTGELFF.

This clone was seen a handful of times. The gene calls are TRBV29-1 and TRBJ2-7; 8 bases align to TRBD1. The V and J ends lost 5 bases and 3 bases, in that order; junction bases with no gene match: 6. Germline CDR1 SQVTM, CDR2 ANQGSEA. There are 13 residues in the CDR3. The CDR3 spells CSVIGTGHYEQYF. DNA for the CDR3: TGCAGCGTTATTGGGACAGGCCACTACGAGCAGTACTTC.

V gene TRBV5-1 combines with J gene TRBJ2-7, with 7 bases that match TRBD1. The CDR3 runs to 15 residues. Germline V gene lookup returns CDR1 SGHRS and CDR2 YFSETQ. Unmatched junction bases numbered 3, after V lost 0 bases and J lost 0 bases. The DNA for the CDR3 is TGCGCCAGCAGCTTGGTCCGGGACAGCTCCTACGAGCAGTACTTC. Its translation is CASSLVRDSSYEQYF.

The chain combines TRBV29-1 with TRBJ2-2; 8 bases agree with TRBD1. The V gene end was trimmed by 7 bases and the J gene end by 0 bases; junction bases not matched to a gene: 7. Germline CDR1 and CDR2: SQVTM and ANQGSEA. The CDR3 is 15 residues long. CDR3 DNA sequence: TGCAGCGCGGGGCAGGGGGCCGCGAACACCGGGGAGCTGTTTTTT. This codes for CSAGQGAANTGELFF.

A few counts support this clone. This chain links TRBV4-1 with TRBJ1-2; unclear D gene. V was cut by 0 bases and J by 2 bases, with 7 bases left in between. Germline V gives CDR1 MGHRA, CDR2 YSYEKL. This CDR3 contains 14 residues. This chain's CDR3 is CASSQDQRNYGYTF. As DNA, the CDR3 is TGCGCCAGCAGCCAAGATCAGAGGAACTATGGCTACACCTTC.

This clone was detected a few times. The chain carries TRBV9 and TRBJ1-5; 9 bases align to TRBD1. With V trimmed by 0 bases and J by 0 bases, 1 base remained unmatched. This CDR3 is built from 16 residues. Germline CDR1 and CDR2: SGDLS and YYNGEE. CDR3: CASSVGTGDSNQPQHF. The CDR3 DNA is TGTGCCAGCAGCGTAGGGACAGGGGATAGCAATCAGCCCCAGCATTTT.

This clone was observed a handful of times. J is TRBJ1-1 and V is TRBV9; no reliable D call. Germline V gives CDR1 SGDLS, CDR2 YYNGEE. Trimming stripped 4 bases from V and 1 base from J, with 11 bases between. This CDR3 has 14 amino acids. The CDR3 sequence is CASSLAPENTEAFF. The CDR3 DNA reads TGTGCCAGCAGCCTAGCGCCAGAGAACACTGAAGCTTTCTTT.

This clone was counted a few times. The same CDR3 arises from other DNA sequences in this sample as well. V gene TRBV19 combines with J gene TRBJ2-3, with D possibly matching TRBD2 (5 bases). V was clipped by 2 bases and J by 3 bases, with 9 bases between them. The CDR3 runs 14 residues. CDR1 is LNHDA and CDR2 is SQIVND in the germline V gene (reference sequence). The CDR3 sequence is CASSILGGTDTQYF. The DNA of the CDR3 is TGTGCCAGTAGTATATTGGGCGGGACAGATACGCAGTATTTT.

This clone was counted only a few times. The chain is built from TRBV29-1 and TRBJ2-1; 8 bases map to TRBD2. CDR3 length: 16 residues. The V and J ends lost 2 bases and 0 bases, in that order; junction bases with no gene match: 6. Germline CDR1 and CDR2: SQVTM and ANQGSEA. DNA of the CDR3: TGCAGCGTTGAAATAAGCGGGAGAGGCTCCTACAATGAGCAGTTCTTC. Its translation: CSVEISGRGSYNEQFF.

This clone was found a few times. CDR3: CASSPPWTGVGKTQYF. CDR3 DNA sequence: TGTGCCAGCTCACCACCTTGGACAGGGGTAGGGAAGACCCAGTACTTC. V gene TRBV18 combines with J gene TRBJ2-5; TRBD1 aligns across 9 bases. Germline values: CDR1 KGHSH, CDR2 LQKENI. The CDR3 extends over 16 amino acids. V lost 0 bases and J lost 6; bases outside the gene matches: 8.

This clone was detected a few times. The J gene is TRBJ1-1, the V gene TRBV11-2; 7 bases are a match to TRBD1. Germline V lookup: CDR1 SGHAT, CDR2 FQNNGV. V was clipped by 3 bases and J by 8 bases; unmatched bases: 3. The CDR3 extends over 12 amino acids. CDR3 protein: CASSFQTGEAFF. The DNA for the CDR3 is TGTGCCAGCAGCTTCCAGACAGGGGAAGCTTTCTTT. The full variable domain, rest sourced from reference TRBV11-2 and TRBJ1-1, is EAGVAQSPRYKIIEKRQSVAFWCNPISGHATLYWYQQILGQGPKLLIQFQNNGVVDDSQLPKDRFSAERLKGVDSTLKIQPAKLEDSAVYLCASSFQTGEAFFGQGTRLTVV.

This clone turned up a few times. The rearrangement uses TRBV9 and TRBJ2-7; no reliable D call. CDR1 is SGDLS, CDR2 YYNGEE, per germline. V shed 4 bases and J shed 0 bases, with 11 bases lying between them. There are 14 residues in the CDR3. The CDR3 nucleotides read TGTGCCAGCAGCCCAGAACCAAGCTCCTACGAGCAGTACTTC. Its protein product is CASSPEPSSYEQYF.

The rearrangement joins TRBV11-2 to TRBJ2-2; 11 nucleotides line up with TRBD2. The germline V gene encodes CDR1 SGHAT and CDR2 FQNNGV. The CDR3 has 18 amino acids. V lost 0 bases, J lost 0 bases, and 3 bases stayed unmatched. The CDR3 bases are TGTGCCAGCAGCTTAGATAGCGGGAGGGCCTCGAACACCGGGGAGCTGTTTTTT. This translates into CASSLDSGRASNTGELFF. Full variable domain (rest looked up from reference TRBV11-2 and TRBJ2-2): EAGVAQSPRYKIIEKRQSVAFWCNPISGHATLYWYQQILGQGPKLLIQFQNNGVVDDSQLPKDRFSAERLKGVDSTLKIQPAKLEDSAVYLCASSLDSGRASNTGELFFGEGSRLTVL.

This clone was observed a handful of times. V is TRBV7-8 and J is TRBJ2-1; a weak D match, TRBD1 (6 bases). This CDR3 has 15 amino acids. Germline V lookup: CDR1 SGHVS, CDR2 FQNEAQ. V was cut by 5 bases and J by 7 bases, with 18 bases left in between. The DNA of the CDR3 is TGTGCCAGCAGCCAGAGACAGGTGCTTCGGAATGAGCAGTTCTTC. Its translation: CASSQRQVLRNEQFF. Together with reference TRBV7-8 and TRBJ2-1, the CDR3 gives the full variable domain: GAGVSQSPRYKVAKRGQDVALRCDPISGHVSLFWYQQALGQGPEFLTYFQNEAQLDKSGLPSDRFFAERPEGSVSTLKIQRTQQEDSAVYLCASSQRQVLRNEQFFGPGTRLTVL.

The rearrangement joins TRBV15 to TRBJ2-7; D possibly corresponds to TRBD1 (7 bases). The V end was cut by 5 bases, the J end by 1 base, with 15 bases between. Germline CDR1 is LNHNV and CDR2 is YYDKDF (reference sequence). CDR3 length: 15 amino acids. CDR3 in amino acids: CATSPQGGRSYEQYF. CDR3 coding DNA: TGTGCCACCAGCCCCCAGGGGGGTAGGTCCTACGAGCAGTACTTC.

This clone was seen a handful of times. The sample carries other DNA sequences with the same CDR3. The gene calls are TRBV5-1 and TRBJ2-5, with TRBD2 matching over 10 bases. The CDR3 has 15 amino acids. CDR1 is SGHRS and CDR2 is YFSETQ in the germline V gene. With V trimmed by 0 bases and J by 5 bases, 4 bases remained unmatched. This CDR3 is CASSLEAGGLETQYF. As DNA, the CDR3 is TGCGCCAGCAGCTTGGAAGCGGGGGGGCTGGAGACCCAGTACTTC.

Here the CDR3 DNA reads TGCGCCAGCATGAGGACAGGGGGCGAAGCTTTCTTT. It specifies CASMRTGGEAFF. The V gene is TRBV5-1, the J gene TRBJ1-1; 11 positions match TRBD1. Germline assignment: CDR1 SGHRS and CDR2 YFSETQ. Trimming at V came to 6 bases and at J to 8 bases, leaving 3 bases not matched to a gene. The CDR3 spans 12 residues. Together with reference TRBV5-1 and TRBJ1-1, the CDR3 gives the full variable domain: KAGVTQTPRYLIKTRGQQVTLSCSPISGHRSVSWYQQTPGQGLQFLFEYFSETQRNKGNFPGRFSGRQFSNSRSEMNVSTLELGDSALYLCASMRTGGEAFFGQGTRLTVV.

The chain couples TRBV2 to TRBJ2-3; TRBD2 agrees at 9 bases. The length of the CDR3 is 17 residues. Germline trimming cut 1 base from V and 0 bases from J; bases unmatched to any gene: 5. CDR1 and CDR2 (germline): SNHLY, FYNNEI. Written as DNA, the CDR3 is TGTGCCAGCAGTGAAGAGGCTAGCGGGATAAGCACAGATACGCAGTATTTT. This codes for CASSEEASGISTDTQYF.